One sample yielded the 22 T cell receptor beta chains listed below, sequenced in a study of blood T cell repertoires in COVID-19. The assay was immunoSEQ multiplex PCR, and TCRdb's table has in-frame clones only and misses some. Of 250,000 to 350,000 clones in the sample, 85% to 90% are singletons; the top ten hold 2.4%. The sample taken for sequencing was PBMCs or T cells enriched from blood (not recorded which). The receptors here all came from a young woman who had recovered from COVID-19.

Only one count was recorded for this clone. DNA of the CDR3: TGTGCCACTCGACAGGGGGGGTCAGATACGCAGTATTTT. Translated, it gives CATRQGGSDTQYF. V is TRBV12-3 or TRBV12-4 and J is TRBJ2-3; 9 nucleotides line up with TRBD1. V was clipped by 10 bases and J by 4 bases; unmatched bases: 6. The CDR3 extends over 13 amino acids.

The DNA for the CDR3 is TGTGCCAGCAGTTTGGGGACAGTCACTGAAGCTTTCTTT. Translation gives CASSLGTVTEAFF. The gene calls are TRBV27 and TRBJ1-1; TRBD1 matches at 7 bases. The CDR3 consists of 13 residues. V shed 3 bases, J shed 4 bases, and the junction held 2 bases outside the gene matches. Germline values: CDR1 MNHEY, CDR2 SMNVEV (reference sequence).

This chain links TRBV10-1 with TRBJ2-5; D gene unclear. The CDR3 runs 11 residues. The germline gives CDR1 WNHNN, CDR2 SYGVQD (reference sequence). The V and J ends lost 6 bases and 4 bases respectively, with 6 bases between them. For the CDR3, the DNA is TGCGCCAGCAGGGGCCGAGAGACCCAGTACTTC. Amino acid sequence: CASRGRETQYF.

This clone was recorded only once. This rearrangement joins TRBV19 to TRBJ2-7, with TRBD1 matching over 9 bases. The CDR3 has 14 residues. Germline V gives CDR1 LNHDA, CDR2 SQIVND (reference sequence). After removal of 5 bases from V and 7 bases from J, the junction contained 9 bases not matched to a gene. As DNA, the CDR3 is TGTGCCAGTAGTTCCCGGGGACAGGGAGTGGAGCAGTACTTC. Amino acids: CASSSRGQGVEQYF.

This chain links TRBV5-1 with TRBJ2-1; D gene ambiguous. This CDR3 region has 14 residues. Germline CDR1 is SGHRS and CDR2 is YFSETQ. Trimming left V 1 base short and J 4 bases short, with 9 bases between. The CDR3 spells CASSLNTLYNEQFF. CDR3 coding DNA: TGCGCCAGCAGCTTGAACACCTTATACAATGAGCAGTTCTTC.

This CDR3 reads CASSAGGGDYGYTF. Written as DNA, the CDR3 is TGTGCCAGCAGTGCAGGAGGGGGCGACTATGGCTACACCTTC. The genes are TRBV2 and TRBJ1-2, with 7 bases fitting TRBD1. This CDR3 spans 14 amino acids. Germline-derived CDR1 and CDR2 are SNHLY and FYNNEI. V lost 4 bases and J lost 3; bases outside the gene matches: 5.

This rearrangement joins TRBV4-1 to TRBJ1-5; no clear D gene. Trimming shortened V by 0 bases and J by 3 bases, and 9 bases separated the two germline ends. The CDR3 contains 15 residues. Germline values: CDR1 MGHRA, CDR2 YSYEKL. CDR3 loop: CASSQDWPDNQPQHF. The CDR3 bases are TGCGCCAGCAGCCAAGATTGGCCAGACAATCAGCCCCAGCATTTT.

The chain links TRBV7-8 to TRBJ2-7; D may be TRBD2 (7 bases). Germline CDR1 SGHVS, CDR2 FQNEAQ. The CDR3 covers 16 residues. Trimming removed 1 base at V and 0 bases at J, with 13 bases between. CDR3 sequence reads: CASSLGGASGSYEQYF. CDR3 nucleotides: TGTGCCAGCAGCTTAGGGGGGGCTAGCGGCTCCTACGAGCAGTACTTC.

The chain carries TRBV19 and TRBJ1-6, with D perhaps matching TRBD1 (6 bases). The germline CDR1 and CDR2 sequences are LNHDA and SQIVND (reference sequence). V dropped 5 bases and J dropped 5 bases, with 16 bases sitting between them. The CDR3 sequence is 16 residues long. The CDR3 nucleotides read TGTGCCAGTAGTCGAAGCGGGGGCGGCGATAATTCACCCCTCCACTTT. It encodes CASSRSGGGDNSPLHF.

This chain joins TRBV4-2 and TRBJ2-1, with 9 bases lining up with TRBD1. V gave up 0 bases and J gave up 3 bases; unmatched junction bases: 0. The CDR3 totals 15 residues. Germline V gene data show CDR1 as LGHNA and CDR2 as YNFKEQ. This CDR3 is CASSQEDRGYNEQFF. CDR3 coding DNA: TGTGCCAGCAGCCAAGAGGACAGGGGCTACAATGAGCAGTTCTTC.

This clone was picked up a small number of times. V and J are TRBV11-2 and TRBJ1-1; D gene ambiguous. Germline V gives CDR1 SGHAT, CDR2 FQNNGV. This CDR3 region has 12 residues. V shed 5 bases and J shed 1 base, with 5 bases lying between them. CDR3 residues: CASSRQNTEAFF. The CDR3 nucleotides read TGTGCCAGCAGCCGACAGAACACTGAAGCTTTCTTT. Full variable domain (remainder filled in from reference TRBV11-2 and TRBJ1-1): EAGVAQSPRYKIIEKRQSVAFWCNPISGHATLYWYQQILGQGPKLLIQFQNNGVVDDSQLPKDRFSAERLKGVDSTLKIQPAKLEDSAVYLCASSRQNTEAFFGQGTRLTVV.

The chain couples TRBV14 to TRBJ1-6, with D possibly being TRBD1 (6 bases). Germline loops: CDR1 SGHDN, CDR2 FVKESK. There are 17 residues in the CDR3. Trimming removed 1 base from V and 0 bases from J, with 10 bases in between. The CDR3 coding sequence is TGTGCCAGCAGCCAAGGGACAGCCTTCTCCTATAATTCACCCCTCCACTTT. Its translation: CASSQGTAFSYNSPLHF.

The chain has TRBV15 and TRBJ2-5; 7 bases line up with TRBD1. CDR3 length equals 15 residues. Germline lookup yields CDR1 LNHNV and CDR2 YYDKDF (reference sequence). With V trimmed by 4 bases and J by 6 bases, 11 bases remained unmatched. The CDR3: CATSTETGSLKTQYF. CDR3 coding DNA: TGTGCCACCAGCACCGAGACAGGGTCGCTGAAGACCCAGTACTTC.

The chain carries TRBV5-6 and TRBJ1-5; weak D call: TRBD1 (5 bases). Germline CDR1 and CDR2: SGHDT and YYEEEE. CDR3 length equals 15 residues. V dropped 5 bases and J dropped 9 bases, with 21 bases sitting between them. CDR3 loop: CASRLWGVARAPQHF. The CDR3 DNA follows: TGTGCCAGCAGATTGTGGGGGGTGGCCCGGGCGCCCCAGCATTTT.

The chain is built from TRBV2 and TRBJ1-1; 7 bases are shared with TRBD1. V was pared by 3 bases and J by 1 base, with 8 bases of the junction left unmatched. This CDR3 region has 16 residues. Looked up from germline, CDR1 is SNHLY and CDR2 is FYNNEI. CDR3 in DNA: TGTGCCAGCAGTGAGGGTCCCGGGACAGAGAACACTGAAGCTTTCTTT. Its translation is CASSEGPGTENTEAFF.

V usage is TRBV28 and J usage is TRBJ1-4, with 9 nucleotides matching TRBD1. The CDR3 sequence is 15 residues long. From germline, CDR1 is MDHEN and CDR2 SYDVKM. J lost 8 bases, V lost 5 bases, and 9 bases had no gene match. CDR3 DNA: TGTGCCAGCAGTCTAACCGGGACAGGGCGGGAAAAACTGTTTTTT. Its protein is CASSLTGTGREKLFF.

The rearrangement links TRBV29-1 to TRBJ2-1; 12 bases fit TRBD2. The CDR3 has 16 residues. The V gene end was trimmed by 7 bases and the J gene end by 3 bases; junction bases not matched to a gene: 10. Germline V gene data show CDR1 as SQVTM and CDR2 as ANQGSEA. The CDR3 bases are TGCAGCGCTATGCCTTGGACTAGCGGGGACTACAATGAGCAGTTCTTC. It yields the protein CSAMPWTSGDYNEQFF.

This chain's CDR3 is CATSDGDRGAYNEQFF. CDR3 nucleotide sequence: TGTGCCACCAGTGACGGAGACAGGGGGGCATACAATGAGCAGTTCTTC. The rearrangement links TRBV24-1 to TRBJ2-1, with 9 positions matching TRBD1. The V and J ends lost 4 bases and 4 bases, in that order; junction bases with no gene match: 7. Per germline, CDR1 KGHDR and CDR2 SFDVKD. This CDR3 comprises 16 residues.

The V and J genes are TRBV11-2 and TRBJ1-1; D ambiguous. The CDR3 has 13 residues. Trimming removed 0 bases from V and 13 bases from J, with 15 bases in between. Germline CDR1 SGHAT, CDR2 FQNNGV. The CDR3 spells CASSLDGLESVFF. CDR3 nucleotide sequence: TGTGCCAGCAGCTTAGATGGGCTGGAAAGTGTTTTCTTT.

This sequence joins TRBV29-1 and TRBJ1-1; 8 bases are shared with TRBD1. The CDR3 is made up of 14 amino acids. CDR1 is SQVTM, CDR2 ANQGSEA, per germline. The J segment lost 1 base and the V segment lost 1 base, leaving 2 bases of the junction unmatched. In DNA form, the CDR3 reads TGCAGCGTTGAAGCGACAGGGGCGAACACTGAAGCTTTCTTT. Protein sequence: CSVEATGANTEAFF.

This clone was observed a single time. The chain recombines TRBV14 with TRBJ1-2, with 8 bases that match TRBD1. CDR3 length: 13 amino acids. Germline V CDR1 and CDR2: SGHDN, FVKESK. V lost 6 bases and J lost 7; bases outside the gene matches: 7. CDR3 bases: TGTGCCAGCAGACTAGGCAGGGGGCCTGGCTACACCTTC. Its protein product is CASRLGRGPGYTF.

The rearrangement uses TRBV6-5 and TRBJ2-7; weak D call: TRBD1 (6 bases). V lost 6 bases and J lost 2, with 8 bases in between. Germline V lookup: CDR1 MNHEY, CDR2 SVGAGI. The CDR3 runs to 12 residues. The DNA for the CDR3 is TGTGCCAGCAGAAGGGGGACCTACGAGCAGTACTTC. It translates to CASRRGTYEQYF.